This T cell receptor (beta chain) was retrieved from a study of cytomegalovirus exposure and HLA in healthy donors. This CDR3 is 16 amino acids long. V lost 0 bases and J 1 base, leaving 11 bases between the germline ends. Germline CDR1 reads LGHNA; CDR2 reads YSLEER. PCR amplification relied on 60 Vbeta primers (plus 13 Jbeta primers). The data were produced by immunoSEQ multiplex PCR, yet TCRdb's version contains in-frame clones alone and is incomplete. The sample includes just over 150,000 clones, roughly 84% of them seen just once. This clone was seen a handful of times. The sample carries other DNA sequences with the same CDR3.

Sequenced material: PBMCs. This rearrangement joins TRBV4-3 to TRBJ2-3; no definite D call. The TCR was taken from a woman aged 18-29 years in good health and CMV-seronegative. The DNA of the CDR3 is TGCGCCAGCAGCCAAGATGCCTCTAGTCGCACAGATACGCAGTATTTT. Translating it yields CASSQDASSRTDTQYF.